Shown below are 9 T cell receptor beta chains from a single sample sequenced in a study of spatial heterogeneity in lung cancer. Regarding the study as a whole: Mutation tallies in tumors tracked expanded intratumoral alpha and beta TCR counts.

Their cognate antigens are unknown. TCRdb passed the 5' RACE reads through MiXCR, listing each CDR3 protein once. The sample records several thousand distinct CDR3 sequences, roughly 7.1% being singletons. Time point in this sample: sample taken at primary tumor resection. Here the sequenced sample was lung tumor tissue, taken at surgery. These receptors were obtained from a female donor with early-stage non-small cell lung cancer.

In this sample, this clonotype turned up many times. This beta chain is an off-target read within a library intended for alpha chains, so its frequency means little. The chain couples TRBV18 to TRBJ1-1; the D is unclear. Germline CDR1 is KGHSH and CDR2 is LQKENI. V was cut by 1 base and J by 4 bases, with 16 bases left in between. The CDR3 totals 16 residues. The CDR3 here is CASSPLLPLAGTEAFF. In DNA, the CDR3 is TGTGCCAGCTCACCACTTCTCCCCCTGGCAGGCACTGAAGCTTTCTTT.

This clonotype rates as medium-sized. Because the library targeted alpha chains, this beta chain is an off-target read whose size means little. The chain recombines TRBV29-1 with TRBJ2-1; no clear D. The germline CDR1 and CDR2 sequences are SQVTM and ANQGSEA. This CDR3 has 12 residues. V was trimmed by 1 base and J by 1 base, leaving 2 bases between them. CDR3 region: CSVEVSYNEQFF. CDR3 DNA sequence: TGCAGCGTTGAAGTTTCCTACAATGAGCAGTTCTTC.

This clonotype showed up many times. This beta chain is an unintended read in a library built for alpha chains; its size means little. In DNA, the CDR3 is TGCAGTGCTAGAGATCTGGCGCGGGGGGGCCGGGAGACCCAGTACTTC. Protein sequence: CSARDLARGGRETQYF. This rearrangement joins TRBV20-1 to TRBJ2-5, with 9 bases matching TRBD2. Germline CDR1 is DFQATT and CDR2 is SNEGSKA (reference sequence). Trimming at V came to 0 bases and at J to 5 bases, leaving 10 bases not matched to a gene. The CDR3 has 16 amino acids.

A word on this clonotype: The library was prepared for alpha chains; this beta chain is a stray read, so its frequency means little. The chain has TRBV3-1 and TRBJ2-2, with 13 bases identical to TRBD2. V lost 6 bases to trimming and J lost 0 bases; unmatched junction nucleotides: 7. The CDR3 is 18 amino acids. Per germline, CDR1 LGHDT and CDR2 YNNKEL (reference sequence). CDR3 residues: CASSGGLAGAANTGELFF. As DNA, the CDR3 is TGTGCCAGCAGTGGTGGACTAGCGGGGGCCGCGAACACCGGGGAGCTGTTTTTT.

This clonotype was observed at least ten times. In a library made to pick up alpha chains, this beta chain is a stray read with a size that means little. The genes are TRBV29-1 and TRBJ2-3; TRBD2 agrees at 8 bases. The germline CDR1 and CDR2 sequences are SQVTM and ANQGSEA. Trimming cost V 4 bases and J 0 bases; bases outside gene matches: 6. CDR3 length: 15 amino acids. The CDR3, as DNA: TGCAGCGTTGGGGATTCTAGCGGGAGCACAGATACGCAGTATTTT. Encoded protein: CSVGDSSGSTDTQYF.

This clonotype is labeled as medium-sized. This beta chain is a stray sequence in a library constructed for alpha chains; its clone size is not meaningful. The V call is TRBV7-2, the J call TRBJ2-5, with 9 bases lining up with TRBD2. Germline-derived CDR1 and CDR2 are SGHTA and FQGNSA. This CDR3 comprises 14 residues. Trimming took 5 bases from V and 5 from J; bases not matched to a gene: 6. The CDR3, as DNA: TGTGCCAGCAGCACGGGACTAGCTGGGGAGACCCAGTACTTC. Its protein product is CASSTGLAGETQYF.

This clonotype was counted at least ten times. This beta chain is an off-target read within a library intended for alpha chains, so its frequency means little. This sequence joins TRBV6-5 and TRBJ2-7; tentative D call: TRBD2 (6 bases). Germline lookup yields CDR1 MNHEY and CDR2 SVGAGI. V lost 7 bases, J lost 4 bases, and 14 bases lay in between. CDR3 size: 13 residues. This CDR3 is CASKDPGGYEQYF. The CDR3 DNA sequence: TGTGCCAGCAAAGACCCTGGGGGGTACGAGCAGTACTTC.

Concerning this clonotype: The library was prepared for alpha chains; this beta chain is a stray read, so its frequency means little. V and J are TRBV20-1 and TRBJ1-2; TRBD1 might be the D (5 bases). Germline V gene data show CDR1 as DFQATT and CDR2 as SNEGSKA (reference sequence). Trimming left V 3 bases short and J 0 bases short, with 14 bases between. This CDR3 spans 15 amino acids. CDR3 loop: CSASGTDLANYGYTF. The CDR3 DNA reads TGCAGTGCTAGCGGGACGGACTTAGCTAACTATGGCTACACCTTC.

Ten or more counts support this clonotype. A library prepared for alpha chains yielded this beta chain as an off-target read; its size is of little meaning. V gene TRBV12-3 or TRBV12-4 combines with J gene TRBJ2-7; TRBD1 matches at 7 bases. The CDR3 is made up of 13 amino acids. The V and J ends lost 6 bases and 4 bases, in that order; junction bases with no gene match: 6. DNA of the CDR3: TGTGCCAGCAGCCCTACAGGGGAGTACGAGCAGTACTTC. Translating gives CASSPTGEYEQYF.